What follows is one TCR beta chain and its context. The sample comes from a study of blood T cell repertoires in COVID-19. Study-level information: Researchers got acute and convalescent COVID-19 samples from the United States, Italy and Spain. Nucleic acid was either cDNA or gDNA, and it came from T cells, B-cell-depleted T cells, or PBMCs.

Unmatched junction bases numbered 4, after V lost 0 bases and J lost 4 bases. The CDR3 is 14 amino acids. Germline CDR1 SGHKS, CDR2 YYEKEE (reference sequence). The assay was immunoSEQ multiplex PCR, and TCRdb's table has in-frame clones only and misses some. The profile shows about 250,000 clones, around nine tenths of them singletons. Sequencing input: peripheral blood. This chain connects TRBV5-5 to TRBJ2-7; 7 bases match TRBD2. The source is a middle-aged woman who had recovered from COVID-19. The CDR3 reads CASSLGLGGYEQYF. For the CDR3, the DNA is TGTGCCAGCAGCTTGGGGCTGGGGGGGTACGAGCAGTACTTC.